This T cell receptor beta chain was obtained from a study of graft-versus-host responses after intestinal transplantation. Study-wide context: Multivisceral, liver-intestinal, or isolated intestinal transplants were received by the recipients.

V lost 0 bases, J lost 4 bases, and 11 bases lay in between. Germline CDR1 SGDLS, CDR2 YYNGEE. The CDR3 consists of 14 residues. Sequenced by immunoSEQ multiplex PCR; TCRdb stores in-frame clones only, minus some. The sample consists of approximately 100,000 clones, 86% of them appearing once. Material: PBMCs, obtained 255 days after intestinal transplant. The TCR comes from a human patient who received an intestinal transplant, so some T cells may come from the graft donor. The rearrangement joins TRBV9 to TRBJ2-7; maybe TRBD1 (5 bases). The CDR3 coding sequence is TGTGCCAGCAGCGTAGGGGCAGGGATGTACGAGCAGTACTTC. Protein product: CASSVGAGMYEQYF. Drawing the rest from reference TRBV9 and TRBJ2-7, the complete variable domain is DSGVTQTPKHLITATGQRVTLRCSPRSGDLSVYWYQQSLDQGLQFLIQYYNGEERAKGNILERFSAQQFPDLHSELNLSSLELGDSALYFCASSVGAGMYEQYFGPGTRLTVT.